This TCR beta chain was sequenced for a study of T cells in Graves' hyperthyroidism and ophthalmopathy. TCR beta CDR3 region amplification was performed from RNA transcripts. An initial round of RT-PCR targeting the TCR CDR3 relied on the HTBI primer set. TCRdb processed the multiplex PCR reads anew with MiXCR; each CDR3 protein has one entry. The sample holds 500,000 to 650,000 distinct CDR3 sequences, about 14% seen once. Germline CDR1 DFQATT, CDR2 SNEGSKA (reference sequence). The CDR3 has 13 residues. The V and J ends lost 7 bases and 2 bases, in that order; junction bases with no gene match: 4. In making diagnoses, clinical symptoms, serum thyroxine and TRAb, thyroid ultrasound and orbital computed tomography were all used. The PBMCs were sourced from fresh peripheral blood (less than 11 ml). This clonotype showed up many times.

Sequencing was done on a sample of blood. The chain recombines TRBV20-1 with TRBJ2-7; 11 bases are shared with TRBD2. The receptor was derived from a woman between 45 and 65 years old with Graves' ophthalmopathy. CDR3 in DNA: TGCAGTGTCTCTAGCGGGAGGACCTACGAGCAGTACTTC. Protein: CSVSSGRTYEQYF.